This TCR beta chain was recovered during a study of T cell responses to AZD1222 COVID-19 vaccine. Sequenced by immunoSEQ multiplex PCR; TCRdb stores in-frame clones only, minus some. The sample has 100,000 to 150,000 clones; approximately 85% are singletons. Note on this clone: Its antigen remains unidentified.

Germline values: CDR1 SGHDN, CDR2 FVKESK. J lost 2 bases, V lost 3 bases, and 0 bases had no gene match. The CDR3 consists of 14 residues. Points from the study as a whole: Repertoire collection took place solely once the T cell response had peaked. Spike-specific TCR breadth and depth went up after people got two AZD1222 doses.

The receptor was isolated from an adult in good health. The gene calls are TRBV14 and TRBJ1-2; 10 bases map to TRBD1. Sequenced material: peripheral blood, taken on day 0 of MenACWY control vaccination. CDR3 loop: CASSQGQGNYGYTF. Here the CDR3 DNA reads TGTGCCAGCAGCCAGGGACAGGGGAACTATGGCTACACCTTC.